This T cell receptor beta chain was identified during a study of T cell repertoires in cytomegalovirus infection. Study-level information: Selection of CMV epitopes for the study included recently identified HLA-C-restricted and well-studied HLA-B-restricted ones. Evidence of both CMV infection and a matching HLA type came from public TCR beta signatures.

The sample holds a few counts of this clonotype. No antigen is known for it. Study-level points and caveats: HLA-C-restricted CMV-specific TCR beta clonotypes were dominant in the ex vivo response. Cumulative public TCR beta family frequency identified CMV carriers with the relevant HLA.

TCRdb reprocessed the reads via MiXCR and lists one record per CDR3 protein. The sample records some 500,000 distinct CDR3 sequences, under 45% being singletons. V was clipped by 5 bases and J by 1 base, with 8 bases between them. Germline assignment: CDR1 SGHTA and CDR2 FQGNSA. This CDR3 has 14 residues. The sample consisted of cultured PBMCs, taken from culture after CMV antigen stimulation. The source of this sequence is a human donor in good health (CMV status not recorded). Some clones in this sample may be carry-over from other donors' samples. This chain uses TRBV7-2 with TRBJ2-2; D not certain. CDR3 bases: TGTGCCAGCAGCCGCGTGTGGAACACCGGGGAGCTGTTTTTT. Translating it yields CASSRVWNTGELFF.